This T cell receptor (beta chain) was captured in a study of blood T cell repertoires in COVID-19. Study summary: T cells, B-cell-depleted T cells, or PBMCs provided the cDNA or gDNA that served as material.

Some clones are missing from TCRdb's copy, which holds only in-frame ones; the method was immunoSEQ multiplex PCR. The sample lists 200,000 to 250,000 clones; around 84% were seen once. The V gene's germline CDR1 is SGDLS and CDR2 YYNGEE. The CDR3 is made up of 14 amino acids. With V trimmed by 4 bases and J by 4 bases, 4 bases remained unmatched. The V and J genes are TRBV9 and TRBJ1-3, with 8 bases aligning to TRBD1. The sequenced sample was PBMCs or T cells enriched from blood (not recorded which). The origin of this receptor is a man aged 25-45 years with acute COVID-19. The DNA for the CDR3 is TGTGCCAGCAGCCCCCCAGGGGGCGGAAACACCATATATTTT. It is translated as CASSPPGGGNTIYF. The variable domain in full, with the rest retrieved from reference TRBV9 and TRBJ1-3, is DSGVTQTPKHLITATGQRVTLRCSPRSGDLSVYWYQQSLDQGLQFLIQYYNGEERAKGNILERFSAQQFPDLHSELNLSSLELGDSALYFCASSPPGGGNTIYFGEGSWLTVV.